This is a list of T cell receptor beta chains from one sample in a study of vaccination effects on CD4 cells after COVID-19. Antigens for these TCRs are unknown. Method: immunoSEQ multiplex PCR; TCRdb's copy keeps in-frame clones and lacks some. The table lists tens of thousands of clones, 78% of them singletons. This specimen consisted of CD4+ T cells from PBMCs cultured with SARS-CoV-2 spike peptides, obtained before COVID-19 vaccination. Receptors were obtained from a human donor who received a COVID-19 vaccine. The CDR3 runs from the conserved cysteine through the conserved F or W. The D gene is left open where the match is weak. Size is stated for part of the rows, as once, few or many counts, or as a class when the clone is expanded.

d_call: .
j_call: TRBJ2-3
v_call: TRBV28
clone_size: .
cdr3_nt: TGTGCCAGCAGCCGACGGGGGCAGCGCACAGATACGCAGTATTTT
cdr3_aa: CASSRRGQRTDTQYF

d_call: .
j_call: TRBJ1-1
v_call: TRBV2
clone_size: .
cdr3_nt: TGTGCCAGCAGTCTATCGCCTGAAGCTTTCTTT
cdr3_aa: CASSLSPEAFF

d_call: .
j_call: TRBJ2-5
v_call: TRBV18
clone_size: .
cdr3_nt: TGTGCCAGCTCACCGAAAGAGACCCAGTACTTC
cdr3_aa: CASSPKETQYF

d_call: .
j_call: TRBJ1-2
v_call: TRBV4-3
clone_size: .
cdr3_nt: TGCGCCAGCAGCCCTCTGACAGTCAACTATGGCTACACCTTC
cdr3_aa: CASSPLTVNYGYTF

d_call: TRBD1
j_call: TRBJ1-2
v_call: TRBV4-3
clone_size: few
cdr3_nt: TGCGCCAGCAGCCAACCTGGACAGGGGGCTTTTACTAAGGGCTACACCTTC
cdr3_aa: CASSQPGQGAFTKGYTF

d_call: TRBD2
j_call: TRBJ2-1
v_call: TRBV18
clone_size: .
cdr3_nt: TGTGCCAGCTCACAAGGACTAGCGGCCTACAATGAGCAGTTCTTC
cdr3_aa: CASSQGLAAYNEQFF

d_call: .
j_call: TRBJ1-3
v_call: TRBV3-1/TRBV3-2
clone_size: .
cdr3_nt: TGTGCCAGCAGCCTTACCTTCGGCCTTTGGGACACCATATATTTT
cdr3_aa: CASSLTFGLWDTIYF

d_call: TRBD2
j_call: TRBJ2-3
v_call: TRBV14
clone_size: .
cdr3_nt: TGTGCCAGCAGCCAAGCTCGCGGGGGGGCGCGGAATACGCAGTATTTT
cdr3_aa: CASSQARGGARNTQYF

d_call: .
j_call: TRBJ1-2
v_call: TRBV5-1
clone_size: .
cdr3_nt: TGCGCCAGCAGCTTGGCTCCAGGGATTTTCTATGGCTACACCTTC
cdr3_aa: CASSLAPGIFYGYTF

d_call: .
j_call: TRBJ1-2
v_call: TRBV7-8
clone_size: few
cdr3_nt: TGTGCCAGCAGCTCACAGGGATACTATGGCTACACCTTC
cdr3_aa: CASSSQGYYGYTF

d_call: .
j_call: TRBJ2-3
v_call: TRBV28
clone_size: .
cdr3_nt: TGTGCCAGCAGTCTGACAGGAACCACAGATACGCAGTATTTT
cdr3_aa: CASSLTGTTDTQYF

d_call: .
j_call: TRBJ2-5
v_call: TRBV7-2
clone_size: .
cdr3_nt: TGTGCCAGCAGATCCACCGGGTTCGAGACCCAGTACTTC
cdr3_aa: CASRSTGFETQYF

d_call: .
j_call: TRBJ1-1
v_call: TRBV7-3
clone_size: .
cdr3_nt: TGTGCCAGCAGCTTCAGGAGCATGAACACTGAAGCTTTCTTT
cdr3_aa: CASSFRSMNTEAFF

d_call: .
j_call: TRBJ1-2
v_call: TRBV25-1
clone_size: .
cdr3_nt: TGTGCCAGCAGTGAATACGGGACAAACTATGGCTACACCTTC
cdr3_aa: CASSEYGTNYGYTF

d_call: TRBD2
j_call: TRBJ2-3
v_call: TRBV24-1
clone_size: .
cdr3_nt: TGTGCCACCCAGTGGGGGGGGACAGATACGCAGTATTTT
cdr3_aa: CATQWGGTDTQYF

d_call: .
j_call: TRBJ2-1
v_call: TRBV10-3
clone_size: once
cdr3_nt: TGTGCCATCTCCTGGGGTTATGAGCAGTTCTTC
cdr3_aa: CAISWGYEQFF

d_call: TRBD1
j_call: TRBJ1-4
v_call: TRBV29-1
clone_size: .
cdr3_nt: TGCAGCGTCGCCGGGACAGGGGATAAAAAACTGTTTTTT
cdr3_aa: CSVAGTGDKKLFF

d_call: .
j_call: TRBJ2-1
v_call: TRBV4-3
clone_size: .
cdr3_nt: TGCGCCAGCAGCCTAGAGGGACTCCACAATGAGCAGTTCTTC
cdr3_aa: CASSLEGLHNEQFF

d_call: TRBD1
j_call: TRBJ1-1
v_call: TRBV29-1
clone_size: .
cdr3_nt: TGCAGCGTTAGAGGGGGCGCTGAAGCTTTCTTT
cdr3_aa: CSVRGGAEAFF

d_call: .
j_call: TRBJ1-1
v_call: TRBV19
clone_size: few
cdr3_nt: TGTGCCAGTAGTTACCTCAACACTGAAGCTTTCTTT
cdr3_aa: CASSYLNTEAFF

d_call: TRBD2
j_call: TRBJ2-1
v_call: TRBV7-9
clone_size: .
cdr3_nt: TGTGCCAGCAGCTTCCTAGCGGGGGGCCGATACAATGAGCAGTTCTTC
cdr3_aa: CASSFLAGGRYNEQFF

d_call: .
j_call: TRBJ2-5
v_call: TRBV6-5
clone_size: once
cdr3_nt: TGTGCCAGCAGTTCTGGGACTGAGACCCAGTACTTC
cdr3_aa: CASSSGTETQYF

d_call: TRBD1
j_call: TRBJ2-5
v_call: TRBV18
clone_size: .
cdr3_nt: TGTGCCAGCTCACCACCACGGGGCAGGGGGAGAGAGACCCAGTACTTC
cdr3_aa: CASSPPRGRGRETQYF

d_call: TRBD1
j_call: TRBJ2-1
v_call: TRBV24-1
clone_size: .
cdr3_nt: TGTGCCACCAGTGATCCCGGGACAGGGCTAAAGGGCAATGAGCAGTTCTTC
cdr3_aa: CATSDPGTGLKGNEQFF

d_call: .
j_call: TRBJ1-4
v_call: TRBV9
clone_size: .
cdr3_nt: TGTGCCAGCAGCGCCGATACAACTAATGAAAAACTGTTTTTT
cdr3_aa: CASSADTTNEKLFF

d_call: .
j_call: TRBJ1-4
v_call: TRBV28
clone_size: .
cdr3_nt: TGTGCCAGCAGTTCACAGGGAACTAATGAAAAACTGTTTTTT
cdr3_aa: CASSSQGTNEKLFF

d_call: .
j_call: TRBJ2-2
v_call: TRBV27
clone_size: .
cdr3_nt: TGTGCCAGCAGTTTTGTGACACCGATCGGGGAGCTGTTTTTT
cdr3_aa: CASSFVTPIGELFF

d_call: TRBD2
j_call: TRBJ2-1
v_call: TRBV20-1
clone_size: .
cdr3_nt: TGCAGTGCTAGTCATCCCGGGACTAGCGGCTACAATGAGCAGTTCTTC
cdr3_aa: CSASHPGTSGYNEQFF

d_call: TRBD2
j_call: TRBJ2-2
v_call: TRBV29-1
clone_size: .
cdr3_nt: TGCAGCGCCGGGGGGGCGACTAGCGGGACCGGGGAGCTGTTTTTT
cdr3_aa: CSAGGATSGTGELFF

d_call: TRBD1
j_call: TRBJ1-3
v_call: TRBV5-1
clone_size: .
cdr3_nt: TGCGCCAGCAGCTCGGGACAGAACTCTGGAAACACCATATATTTT
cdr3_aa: CASSSGQNSGNTIYF

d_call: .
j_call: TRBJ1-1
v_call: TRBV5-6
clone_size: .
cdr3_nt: TGTGCCAGCAGCGGGATGCAGACCACTGAAGCTTTCTTT
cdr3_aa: CASSGMQTTEAFF

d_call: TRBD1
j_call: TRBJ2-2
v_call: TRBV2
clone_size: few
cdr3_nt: TGTGCCAGCAGTCCCCGACAGGGGGCGGGAACCGGGGAGCTGTTTTTT
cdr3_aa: CASSPRQGAGTGELFF

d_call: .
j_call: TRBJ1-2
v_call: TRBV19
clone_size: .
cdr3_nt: TGTGCCAGCCGTAGGGGTACTAACTATGGCTACACCTTC
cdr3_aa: CASRRGTNYGYTF

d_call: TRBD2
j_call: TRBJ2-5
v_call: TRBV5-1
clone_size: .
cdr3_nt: TGCGCCAGCAGCCCCTACGGGACTAGCGGGGGAGAGACCCAGTACTTC
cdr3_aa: CASSPYGTSGGETQYF

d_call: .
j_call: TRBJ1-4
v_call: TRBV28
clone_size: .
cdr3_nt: TGTGCCAGCAGTTTATGGGGGACCATCGGTGAAAAACTGTTTTTT
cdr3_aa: CASSLWGTIGEKLFF

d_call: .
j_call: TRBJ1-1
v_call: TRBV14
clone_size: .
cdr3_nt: TGTGCCAGCAGCCAAGAGAGGACAAGAGGCACTGAAGCTTTCTTT
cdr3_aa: CASSQERTRGTEAFF

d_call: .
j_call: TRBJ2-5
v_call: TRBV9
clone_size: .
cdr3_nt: TGTGCCAGCAGCGGAAAGTTGGGGGGAGGATCAGAGACCCAGTACTTC
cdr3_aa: CASSGKLGGGSETQYF

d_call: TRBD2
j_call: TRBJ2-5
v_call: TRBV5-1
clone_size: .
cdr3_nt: TGCGCCAGCAGCTCTGGCGGGGGGGCGGAGACCCAGTACTTC
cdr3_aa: CASSSGGGAETQYF

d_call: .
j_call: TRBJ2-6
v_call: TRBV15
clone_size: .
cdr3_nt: TGTGCCACCAGCAGAGGACAAACTGGGGCCAACGTCCTGACTTTC
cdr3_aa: CATSRGQTGANVLTF

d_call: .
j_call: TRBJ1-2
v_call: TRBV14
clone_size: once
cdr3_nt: TGTGCCAGCAGCCAAGGGAGAAACTATGGCTACACCTTC
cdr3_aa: CASSQGRNYGYTF

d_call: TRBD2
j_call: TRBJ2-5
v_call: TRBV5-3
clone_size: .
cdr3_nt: TGTGCCAGAAGCACTAGACTAGCGGGGGCCTCTACAGCCCAGTACTTC
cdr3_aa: CARSTRLAGASTAQYF

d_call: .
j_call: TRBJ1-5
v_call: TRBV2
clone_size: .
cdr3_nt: TGTGCCAGCAGGTATCAGAACGGGGAGAGTCAGCCCCAGCATTTT
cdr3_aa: CASRYQNGESQPQHF

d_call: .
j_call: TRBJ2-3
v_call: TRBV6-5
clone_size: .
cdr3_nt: TGTGCCAGCAGAAGAGACAGCACAGATACGCAGTATTTT
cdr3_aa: CASRRDSTDTQYF

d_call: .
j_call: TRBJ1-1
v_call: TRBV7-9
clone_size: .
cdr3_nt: TGTGCCAGCAGCTTAGAAATGAACACTGAAGCTTTCTTT
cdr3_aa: CASSLEMNTEAFF

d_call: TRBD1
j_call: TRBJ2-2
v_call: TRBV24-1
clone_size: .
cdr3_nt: TGTGCCACCAGTGATTTTAGACAGGGTGGCGCCGGGGAGCTGTTTTTT
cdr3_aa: CATSDFRQGGAGELFF

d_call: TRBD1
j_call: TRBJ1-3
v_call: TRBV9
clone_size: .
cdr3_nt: TGTGCCAGCAGCCCGGACAGGGCCCCCATATATTTT
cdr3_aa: CASSPDRAPIYF

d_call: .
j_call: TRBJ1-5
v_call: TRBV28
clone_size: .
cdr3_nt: TGTGCCAGCAGGCAAGGGCAGCCCCAGCATTTT
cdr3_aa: CASRQGQPQHF

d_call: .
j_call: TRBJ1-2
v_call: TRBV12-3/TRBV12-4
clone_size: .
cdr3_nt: TGTGCCAGCAGTTTAAGCAGGGAAAATGGCTACACCTTC
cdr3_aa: CASSLSRENGYTF

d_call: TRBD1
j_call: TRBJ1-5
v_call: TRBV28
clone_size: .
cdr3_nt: TGTGCCGGCCGGGACAGACCTAGCAATCAGCCCCAGCATTTT
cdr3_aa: CAGRDRPSNQPQHF

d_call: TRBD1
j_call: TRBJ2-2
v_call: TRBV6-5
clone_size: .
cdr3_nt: TGTGCCAGCAGTCGACAGGGTTCCGGGGAGCTGTTTTTT
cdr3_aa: CASSRQGSGELFF

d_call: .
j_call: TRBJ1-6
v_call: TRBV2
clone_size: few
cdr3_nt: TGTGCCAGCAGGGACGAAAGCTCCTATAATTCACCCCTCCACTTT
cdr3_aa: CASRDESSYNSPLHF

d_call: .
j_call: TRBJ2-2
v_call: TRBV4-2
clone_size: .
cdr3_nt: TGTGCCAGCAGCCAAGATCTACTTATAGGCGGGGACACCGGGGAGCTGTTTTTT
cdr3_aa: CASSQDLLIGGDTGELFF

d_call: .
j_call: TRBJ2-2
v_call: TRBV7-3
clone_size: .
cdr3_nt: TGTGCCAGCAGCTGGACTGTGGCCGGGGAGCTGTTTTTT
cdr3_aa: CASSWTVAGELFF

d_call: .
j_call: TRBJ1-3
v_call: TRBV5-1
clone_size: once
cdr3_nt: TGCGCCAGCAGCTTCGGCGCAGGTGGAAACACCATATATTTT
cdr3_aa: CASSFGAGGNTIYF

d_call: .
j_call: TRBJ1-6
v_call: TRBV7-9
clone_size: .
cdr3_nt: TGTGCCAGCAGCTCCCGACAGAATTCACCCCTCCACTTT
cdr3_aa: CASSSRQNSPLHF